This T cell receptor beta chain was captured in a study of a mutant IDH1 vaccine in newly diagnosed glioma. Across the whole study: Patients in the study were vaccinated eight times, receiving shots in weeks 1, 3, 5, 7, 11, 15, 19 and 23. Vaccination was launched 4-6 weeks after radiotherapy alone, or with temozolomide cycles. Previous treatment comprised radiotherapy, temozolomide, or both, mostly both. Notes on the study in general: It seemed that pseudoprogression was not linked to changes in the top peripheral T cell clonotypes.

The V gene's germline CDR1 is SGHDT and CDR2 YYEEEE. This CDR3 comprises 14 residues. Trimming took off 4 bases at V and 5 bases at J, with 15 bases between the two ends. Comments on this clone: What it binds is unknown.

Stated time point: week 5, during vaccination. The content of each vaccine dose was 300 ug of mutant IDH1 20-mer peptide, and topical imiquimod accompanied it. The assay was immunoSEQ multiplex PCR, and TCRdb's table has in-frame clones only and misses some. The data show around 58,000 clones, around 81% seen once. This chain connects TRBV5-6 to TRBJ1-2, with a tentative D call TRBD1 (6 bases). Sample: PBMCs, taken from a glioma patient whose treatment included an IDH1 peptide vaccine. The origin of this receptor is a man between 25 and 39 years old with glioma. The CDR3 loop is CASSLGQNPYGYTF. CDR3 in DNA: TGTGCCAGCAGCCTAGGACAGAACCCGTATGGCTACACCTTC.